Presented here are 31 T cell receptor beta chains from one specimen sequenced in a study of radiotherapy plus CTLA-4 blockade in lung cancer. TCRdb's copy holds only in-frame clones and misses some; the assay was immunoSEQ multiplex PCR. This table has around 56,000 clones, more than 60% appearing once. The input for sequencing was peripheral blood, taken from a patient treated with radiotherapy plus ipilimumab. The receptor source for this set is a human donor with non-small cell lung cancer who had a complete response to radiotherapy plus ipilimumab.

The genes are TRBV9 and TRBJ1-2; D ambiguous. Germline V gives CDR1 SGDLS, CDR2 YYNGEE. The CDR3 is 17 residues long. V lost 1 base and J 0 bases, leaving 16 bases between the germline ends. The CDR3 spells CASSVLRQPIANYGYTF. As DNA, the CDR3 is TGTGCCAGCAGCGTACTCAGGCAACCTATAGCTAACTATGGCTACACCTTC.

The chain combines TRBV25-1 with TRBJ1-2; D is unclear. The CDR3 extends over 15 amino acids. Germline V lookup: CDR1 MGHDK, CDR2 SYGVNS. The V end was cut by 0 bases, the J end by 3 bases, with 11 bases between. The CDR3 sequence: CASSEYGLRDYGYTF. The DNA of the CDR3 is TGTGCCAGCAGTGAATATGGACTAAGGGACTATGGCTACACCTTC.

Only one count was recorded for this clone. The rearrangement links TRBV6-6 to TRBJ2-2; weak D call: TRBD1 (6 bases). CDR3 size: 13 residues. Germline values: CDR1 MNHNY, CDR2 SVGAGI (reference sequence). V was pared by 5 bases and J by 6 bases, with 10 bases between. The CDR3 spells CASSKQGPGELFF. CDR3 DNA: TGTGCCAGCAGTAAACAGGGTCCCGGGGAGCTGTTTTTT.

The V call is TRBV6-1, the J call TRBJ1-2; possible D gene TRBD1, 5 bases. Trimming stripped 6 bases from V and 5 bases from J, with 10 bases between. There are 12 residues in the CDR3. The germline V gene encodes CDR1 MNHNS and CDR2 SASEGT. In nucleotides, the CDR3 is TGTGCCAGCAGCGACCAGGGATATGGCTACACCTTC. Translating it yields CASSDQGYGYTF.

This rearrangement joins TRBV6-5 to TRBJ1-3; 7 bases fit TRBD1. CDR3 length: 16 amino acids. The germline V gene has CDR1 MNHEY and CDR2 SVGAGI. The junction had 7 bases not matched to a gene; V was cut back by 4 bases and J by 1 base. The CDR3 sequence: CASSLSPTGSGNTIYF. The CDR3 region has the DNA TGTGCCAGCAGTTTATCTCCGACAGGGTCTGGAAACACCATATATTTT.

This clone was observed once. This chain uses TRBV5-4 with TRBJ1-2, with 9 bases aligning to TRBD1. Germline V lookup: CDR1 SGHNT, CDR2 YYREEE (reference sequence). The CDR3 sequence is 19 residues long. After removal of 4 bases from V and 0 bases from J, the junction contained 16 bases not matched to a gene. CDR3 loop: CASSRGGRTGERANYGYTF. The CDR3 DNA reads TGTGCCAGCAGCCGAGGAGGACGGACAGGGGAGAGAGCTAACTATGGCTACACCTTC. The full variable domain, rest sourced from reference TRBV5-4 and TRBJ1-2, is ETGVTQSPTHLIKTRGQQVTLRCSSQSGHNTVSWYQQALGQGPQFIFQYYREEENGRGNFPPRFSGLQFPNYSSELNVNALELDDSALYLCASSRGGRTGERANYGYTFGSGTRLTVV.

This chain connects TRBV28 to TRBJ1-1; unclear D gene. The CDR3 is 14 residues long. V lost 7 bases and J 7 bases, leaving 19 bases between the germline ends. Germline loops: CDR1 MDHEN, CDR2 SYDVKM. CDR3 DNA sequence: TGTGCCAGCACCCGTGTCGGGAGGTCGGGTGAAGCTTTCTTT. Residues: CASTRVGRSGEAFF.

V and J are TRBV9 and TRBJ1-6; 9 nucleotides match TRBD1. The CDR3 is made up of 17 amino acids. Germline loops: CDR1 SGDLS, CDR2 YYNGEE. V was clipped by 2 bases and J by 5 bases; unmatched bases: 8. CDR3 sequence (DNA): TGTGCCAGCAGCGTCCACCCCGGGACAGGGAATAATTCACCCCTCCACTTT. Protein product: CASSVHPGTGNNSPLHF.

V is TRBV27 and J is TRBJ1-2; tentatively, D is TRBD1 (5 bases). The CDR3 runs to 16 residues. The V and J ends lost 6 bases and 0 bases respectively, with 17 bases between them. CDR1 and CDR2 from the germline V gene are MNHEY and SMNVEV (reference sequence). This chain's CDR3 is CASSRTQRGTNYGYTF. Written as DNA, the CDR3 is TGTGCCAGCAGCCGAACACAAAGGGGCACTAACTATGGCTACACCTTC.

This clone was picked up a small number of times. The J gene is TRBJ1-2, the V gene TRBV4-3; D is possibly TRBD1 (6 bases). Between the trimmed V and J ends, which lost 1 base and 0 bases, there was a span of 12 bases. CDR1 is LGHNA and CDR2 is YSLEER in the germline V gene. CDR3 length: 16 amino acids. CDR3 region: CASSQGRTVPNYGYTF. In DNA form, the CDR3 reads TGCGCCAGCAGCCAAGGACGGACAGTTCCTAACTATGGCTACACCTTC.

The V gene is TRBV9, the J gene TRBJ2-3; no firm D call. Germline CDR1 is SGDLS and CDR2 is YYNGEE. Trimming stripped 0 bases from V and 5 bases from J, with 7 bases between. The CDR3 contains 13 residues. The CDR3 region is CASSVEELDTQYF. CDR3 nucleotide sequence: TGTGCCAGCAGCGTAGAAGAGTTAGATACGCAGTATTTT.

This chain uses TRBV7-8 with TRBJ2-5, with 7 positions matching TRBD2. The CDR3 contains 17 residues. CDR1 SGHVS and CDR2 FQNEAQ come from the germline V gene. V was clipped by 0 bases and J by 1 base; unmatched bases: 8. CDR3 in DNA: TGTGCCAGCAGCTTAGCGCGCTTCGGGGGGACCCAAGAGACCCAGTACTTC. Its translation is CASSLARFGGTQETQYF.

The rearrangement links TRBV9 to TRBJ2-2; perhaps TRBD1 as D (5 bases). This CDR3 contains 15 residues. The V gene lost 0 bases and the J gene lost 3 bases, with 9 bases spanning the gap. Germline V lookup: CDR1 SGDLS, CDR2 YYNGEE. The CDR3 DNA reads TGTGCCAGCAGCGTAGCTATACAGGACACCGGGGAGCTGTTTTTT. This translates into CASSVAIQDTGELFF.

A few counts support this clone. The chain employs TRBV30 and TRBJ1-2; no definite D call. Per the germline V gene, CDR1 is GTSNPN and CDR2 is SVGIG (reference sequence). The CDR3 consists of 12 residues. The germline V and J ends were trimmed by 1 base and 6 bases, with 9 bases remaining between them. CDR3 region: CAWSARAHGYTF. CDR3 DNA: TGTGCCTGGAGTGCGAGGGCGCATGGCTACACCTTC.

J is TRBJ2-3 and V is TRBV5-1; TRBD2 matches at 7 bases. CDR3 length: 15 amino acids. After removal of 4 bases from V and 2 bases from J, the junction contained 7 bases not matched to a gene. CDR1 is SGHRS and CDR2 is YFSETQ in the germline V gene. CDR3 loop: CASSGTTGNTDTQYF. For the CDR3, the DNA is TGCGCCAGCAGCGGGACTACTGGGAACACAGATACGCAGTATTTT.

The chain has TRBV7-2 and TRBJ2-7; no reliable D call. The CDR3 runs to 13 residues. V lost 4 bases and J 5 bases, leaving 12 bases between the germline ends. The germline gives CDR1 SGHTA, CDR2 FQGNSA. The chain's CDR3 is CASSSRAVHEQYF. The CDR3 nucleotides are TGTGCCAGCAGCTCCCGTGCGGTTCACGAGCAGTACTTC. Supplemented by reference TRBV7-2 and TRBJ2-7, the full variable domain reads GAGVSQSPSNKVTEKGKDVELRCDPISGHTALYWYRQSLGQGLEFLIYFQGNSAPDKSGLPSDRFSAERTGGSVSTLTIQRTQQEDSAVYLCASSSRAVHEQYFGPGTRLTVT.

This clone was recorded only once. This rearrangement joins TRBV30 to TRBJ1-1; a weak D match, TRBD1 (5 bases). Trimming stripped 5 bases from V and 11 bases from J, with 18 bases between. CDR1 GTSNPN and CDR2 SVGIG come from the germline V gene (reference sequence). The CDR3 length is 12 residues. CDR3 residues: CAWGGVVAGAFF. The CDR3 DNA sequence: TGTGCCTGGGGGGGGGTTGTGGCGGGGGCTTTCTTT.

CDR3 region: CASSLPDRSGTQYF. Here the CDR3 DNA reads TGCGCCAGCAGCTTGCCTGACAGGTCGGGGACCCAGTACTTC. This rearrangement joins TRBV5-1 to TRBJ2-5, with D possibly matching TRBD1 (6 bases). CDR1 SGHRS and CDR2 YFSETQ come from the germline V gene. V was cut by 1 base and J by 7 bases, with 14 bases left in between. The length of the CDR3 is 14 residues.

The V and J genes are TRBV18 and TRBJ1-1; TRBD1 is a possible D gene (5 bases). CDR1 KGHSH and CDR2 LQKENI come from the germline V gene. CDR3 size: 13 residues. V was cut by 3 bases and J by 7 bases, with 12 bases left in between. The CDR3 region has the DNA TGTGCCAGCTCACCGGGGAGGGGTGGTGAAGCTTTCTTT. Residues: CASSPGRGGEAFF.

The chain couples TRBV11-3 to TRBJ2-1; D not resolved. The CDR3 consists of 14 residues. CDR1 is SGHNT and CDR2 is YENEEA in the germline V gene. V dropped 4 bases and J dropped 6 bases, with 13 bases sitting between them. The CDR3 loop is CASSSKSEINEQFF. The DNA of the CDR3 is TGTGCCAGCAGCTCGAAAAGCGAGATCAATGAGCAGTTCTTC. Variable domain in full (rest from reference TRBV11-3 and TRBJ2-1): EAGVVQSPRYKIIEKKQPVAFWCNPISGHNTLYWYLQNLGQGPELLIRYENEEAVDDSQLPKDRFSAERLKGVDSTLKIQPAELGDSAVYLCASSSKSEINEQFFGPGTRLTVL.

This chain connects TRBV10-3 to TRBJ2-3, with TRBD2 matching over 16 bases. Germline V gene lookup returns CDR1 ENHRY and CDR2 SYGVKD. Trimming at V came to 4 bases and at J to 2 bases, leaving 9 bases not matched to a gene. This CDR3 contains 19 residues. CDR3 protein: CAISVTSGTSGGATDTQYF. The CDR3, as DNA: TGTGCCATCAGTGTCACCTCCGGGACTAGCGGGGGGGCCACAGATACGCAGTATTTT.

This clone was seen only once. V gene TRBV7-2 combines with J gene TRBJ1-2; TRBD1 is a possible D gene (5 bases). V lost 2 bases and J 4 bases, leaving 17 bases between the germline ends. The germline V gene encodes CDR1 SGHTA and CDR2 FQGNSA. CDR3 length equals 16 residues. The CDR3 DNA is TGTGCCAGCAGCTTAAATTCGGGGGACCCTCTCTATGGCTACACCTTC. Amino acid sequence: CASSLNSGDPLYGYTF.

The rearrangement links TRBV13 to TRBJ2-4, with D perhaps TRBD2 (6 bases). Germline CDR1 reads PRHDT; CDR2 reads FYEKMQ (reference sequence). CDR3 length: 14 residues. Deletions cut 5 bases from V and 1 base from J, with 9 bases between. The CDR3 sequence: CASSPREAKNIQYF. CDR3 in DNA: TGTGCCAGCAGCCCTCGGGAGGCCAAAAACATTCAGTACTTC. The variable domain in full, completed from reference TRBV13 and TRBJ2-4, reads AAGVIQSPRHLIKEKRETATLKCYPIPRHDTVYWYQQGPGQDPQFLISFYEKMQSDKGSIPDRFSAQQFSDYHSELNMSSLELGDSALYFCASSPREAKNIQYFGAGTRLSVL.

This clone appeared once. DNA for the CDR3: TGTGCCAGCAGTCCCCGGGGCTCCTACAATGAGCAGTTCTTC. Its protein is CASSPRGSYNEQFF. The chain is built from TRBV6-5 and TRBJ2-1; possible D gene TRBD2, 5 bases. Trimming took 5 bases from V and 0 from J, leaving 8 bases between them. CDR1 is MNHEY and CDR2 is SVGAGI in the germline V gene. This CDR3 contains 14 residues.

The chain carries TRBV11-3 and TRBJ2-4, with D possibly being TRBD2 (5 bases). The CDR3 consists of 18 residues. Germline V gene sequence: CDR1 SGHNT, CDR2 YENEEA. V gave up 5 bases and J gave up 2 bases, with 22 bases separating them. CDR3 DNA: TGTGCCAGCAGCCCATGGACTGGCCTTGTTCGGTCCAAAAACATTCAGTACTTC. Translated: CASSPWTGLVRSKNIQYF.

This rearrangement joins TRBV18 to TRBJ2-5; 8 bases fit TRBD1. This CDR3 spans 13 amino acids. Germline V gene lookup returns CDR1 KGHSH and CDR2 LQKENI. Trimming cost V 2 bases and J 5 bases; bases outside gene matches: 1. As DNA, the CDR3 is TGTGCCAGCTCACCAAGACAGGGGGAGACCCAGTACTTC. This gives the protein CASSPRQGETQYF.

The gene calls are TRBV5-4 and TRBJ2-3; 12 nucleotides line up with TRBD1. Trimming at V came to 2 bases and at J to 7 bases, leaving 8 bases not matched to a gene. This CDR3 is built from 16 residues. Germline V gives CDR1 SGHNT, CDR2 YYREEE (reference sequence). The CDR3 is CASSFWGTGGINTQYF. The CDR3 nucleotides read TGTGCCAGCAGCTTCTGGGGGACAGGGGGCATAAATACGCAGTATTTT.

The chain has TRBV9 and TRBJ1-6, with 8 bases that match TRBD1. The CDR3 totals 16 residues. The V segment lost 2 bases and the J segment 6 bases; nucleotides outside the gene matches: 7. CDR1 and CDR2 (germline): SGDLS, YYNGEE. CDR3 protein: CASSVSSDRGNSPLHF. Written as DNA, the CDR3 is TGTGCCAGCAGCGTCTCCTCTGACAGGGGTAATTCACCCCTCCACTTT.

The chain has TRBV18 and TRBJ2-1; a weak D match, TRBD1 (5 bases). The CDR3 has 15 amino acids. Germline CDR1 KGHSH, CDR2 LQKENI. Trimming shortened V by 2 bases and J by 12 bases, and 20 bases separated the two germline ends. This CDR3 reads CASSPSLQGDALQFF. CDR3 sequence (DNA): TGTGCCAGCTCACCATCACTTCAGGGTGACGCCCTGCAGTTCTTC.

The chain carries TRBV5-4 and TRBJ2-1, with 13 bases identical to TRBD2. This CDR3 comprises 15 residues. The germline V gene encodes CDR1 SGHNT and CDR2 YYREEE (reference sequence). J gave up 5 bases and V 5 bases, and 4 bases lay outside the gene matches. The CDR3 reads CASRSGLAGNNEQFF. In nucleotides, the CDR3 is TGTGCCAGCAGATCGGGACTAGCGGGAAACAATGAGCAGTTCTTC.

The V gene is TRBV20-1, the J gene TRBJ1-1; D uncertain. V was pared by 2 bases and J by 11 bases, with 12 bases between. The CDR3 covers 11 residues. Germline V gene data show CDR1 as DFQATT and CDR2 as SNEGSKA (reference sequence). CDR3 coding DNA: TGCAGTGCTAGACGGGAGAGGGAGGCTTTCTTT. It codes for CSARREREAFF.